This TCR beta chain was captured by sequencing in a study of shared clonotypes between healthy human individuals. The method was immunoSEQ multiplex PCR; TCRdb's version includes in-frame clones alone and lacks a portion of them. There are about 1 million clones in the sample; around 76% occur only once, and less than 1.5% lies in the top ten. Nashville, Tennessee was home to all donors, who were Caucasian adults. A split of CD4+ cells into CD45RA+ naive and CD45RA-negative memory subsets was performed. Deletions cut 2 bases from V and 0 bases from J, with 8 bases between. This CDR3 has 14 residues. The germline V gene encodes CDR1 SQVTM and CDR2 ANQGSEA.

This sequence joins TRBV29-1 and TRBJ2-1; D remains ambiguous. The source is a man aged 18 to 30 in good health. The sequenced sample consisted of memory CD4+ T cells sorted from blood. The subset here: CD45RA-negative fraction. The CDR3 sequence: CSVENNPSYNEQFF. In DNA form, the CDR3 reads TGCAGCGTTGAAAATAACCCCTCCTACAATGAGCAGTTCTTC.